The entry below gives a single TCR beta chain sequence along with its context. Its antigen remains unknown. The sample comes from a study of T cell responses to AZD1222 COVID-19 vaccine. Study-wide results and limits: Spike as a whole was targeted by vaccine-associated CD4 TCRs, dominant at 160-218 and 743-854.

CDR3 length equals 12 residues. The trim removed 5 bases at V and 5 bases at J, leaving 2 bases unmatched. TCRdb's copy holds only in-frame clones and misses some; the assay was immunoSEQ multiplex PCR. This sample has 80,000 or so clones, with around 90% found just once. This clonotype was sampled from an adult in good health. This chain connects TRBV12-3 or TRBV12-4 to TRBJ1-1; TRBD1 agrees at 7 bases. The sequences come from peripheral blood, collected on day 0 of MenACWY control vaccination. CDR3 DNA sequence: TGTGCCAGCAGTGCAGGGGGAACTGAAGCTTTCTTT. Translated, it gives CASSAGGTEAFF.